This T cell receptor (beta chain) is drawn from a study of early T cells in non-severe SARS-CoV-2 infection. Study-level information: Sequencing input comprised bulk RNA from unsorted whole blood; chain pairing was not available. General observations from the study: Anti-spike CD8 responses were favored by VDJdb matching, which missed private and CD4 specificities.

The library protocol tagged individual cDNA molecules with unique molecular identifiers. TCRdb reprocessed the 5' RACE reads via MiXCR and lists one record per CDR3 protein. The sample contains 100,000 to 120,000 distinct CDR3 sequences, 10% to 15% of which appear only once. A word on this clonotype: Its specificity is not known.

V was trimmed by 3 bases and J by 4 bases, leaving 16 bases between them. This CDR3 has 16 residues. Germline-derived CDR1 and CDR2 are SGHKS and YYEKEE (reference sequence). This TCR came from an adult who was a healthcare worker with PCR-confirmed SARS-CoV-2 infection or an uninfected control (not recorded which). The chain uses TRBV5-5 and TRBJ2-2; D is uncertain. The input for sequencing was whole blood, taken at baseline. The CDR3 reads CASSSPQVRSTGELFF. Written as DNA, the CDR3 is TGTGCCAGCAGCTCCCCTCAGGTTCGAAGCACCGGGGAGCTGTTTTTT.